This T cell receptor beta chain emerged from a study of shared clonotypes between healthy human individuals. Study-level points and caveats: Generally, naive subsets (rather than memory subsets) showed larger estimated richness. A limitation of the genetic and exposure-history diversity represented arose from few donors.

Naive CD8 cells lacked CD45RO and underwent positive selection for CCR7, leaving out terminally differentiated effector memory CD45RA+ cells. Worth noting for this clone: The antigen is undetermined.

The CDR3 contains 12 residues. Per the germline V gene, CDR1 is MRHNA and CDR2 is SNTAGT. Trimming removed 4 bases from V and 13 bases from J, with 17 bases in between. TCRdb's copy holds only in-frame clones and misses some; the assay was immunoSEQ multiplex PCR. This table has 500,000 to 700,000 clones, 90% to 95% appearing once. This receptor was taken from a woman under 40 in good health. Sequenced material: naive CD8+ T cells sorted from blood. The chain uses TRBV6-4 and TRBJ2-7; D uncertain. The CDR3 here is CASSGAPFLIYF. In DNA, the CDR3 is TGTGCCAGCAGTGGGGCCCCCTTCCTGATCTACTTC.